This TCR beta chain comes out of a study of cytomegalovirus exposure and HLA in healthy donors. With 4 bases removed from V and 3 bases from J, the gap between germline ends came to 7 bases. Germline lookup yields CDR1 SQVTM and CDR2 ANQGSEA. The CDR3 consists of 11 residues. Whole-study findings and limits: A few CMV-associated chains proved CMV antigen-specific in vitro. An analysis that was carried out later associated 16,000 or so TCR beta sequences with HLA alleles at 0.05 false discovery rate.

Regarding this clone: Antigen unknown.

PCR was performed using 60 Vbeta and 13 Jbeta primers. Repertoires were generated with immunoSEQ multiplex PCR, while TCRdb's copy carries only in-frame clones and drops some. The profile shows 150,000 to 200,000 clones, 79% of them singletons. The sequencing sample was made of PBMCs. The J gene is TRBJ2-7, the V gene TRBV29-1, with D uncertain. This TCR was sampled from a woman between 45 and 65 years old in good health and CMV-seronegative. The DNA of the CDR3 is TGCAGCGTTGGGCCAGTCTACGAGCAGTACTTC. Its protein product is CSVGPVYEQYF.